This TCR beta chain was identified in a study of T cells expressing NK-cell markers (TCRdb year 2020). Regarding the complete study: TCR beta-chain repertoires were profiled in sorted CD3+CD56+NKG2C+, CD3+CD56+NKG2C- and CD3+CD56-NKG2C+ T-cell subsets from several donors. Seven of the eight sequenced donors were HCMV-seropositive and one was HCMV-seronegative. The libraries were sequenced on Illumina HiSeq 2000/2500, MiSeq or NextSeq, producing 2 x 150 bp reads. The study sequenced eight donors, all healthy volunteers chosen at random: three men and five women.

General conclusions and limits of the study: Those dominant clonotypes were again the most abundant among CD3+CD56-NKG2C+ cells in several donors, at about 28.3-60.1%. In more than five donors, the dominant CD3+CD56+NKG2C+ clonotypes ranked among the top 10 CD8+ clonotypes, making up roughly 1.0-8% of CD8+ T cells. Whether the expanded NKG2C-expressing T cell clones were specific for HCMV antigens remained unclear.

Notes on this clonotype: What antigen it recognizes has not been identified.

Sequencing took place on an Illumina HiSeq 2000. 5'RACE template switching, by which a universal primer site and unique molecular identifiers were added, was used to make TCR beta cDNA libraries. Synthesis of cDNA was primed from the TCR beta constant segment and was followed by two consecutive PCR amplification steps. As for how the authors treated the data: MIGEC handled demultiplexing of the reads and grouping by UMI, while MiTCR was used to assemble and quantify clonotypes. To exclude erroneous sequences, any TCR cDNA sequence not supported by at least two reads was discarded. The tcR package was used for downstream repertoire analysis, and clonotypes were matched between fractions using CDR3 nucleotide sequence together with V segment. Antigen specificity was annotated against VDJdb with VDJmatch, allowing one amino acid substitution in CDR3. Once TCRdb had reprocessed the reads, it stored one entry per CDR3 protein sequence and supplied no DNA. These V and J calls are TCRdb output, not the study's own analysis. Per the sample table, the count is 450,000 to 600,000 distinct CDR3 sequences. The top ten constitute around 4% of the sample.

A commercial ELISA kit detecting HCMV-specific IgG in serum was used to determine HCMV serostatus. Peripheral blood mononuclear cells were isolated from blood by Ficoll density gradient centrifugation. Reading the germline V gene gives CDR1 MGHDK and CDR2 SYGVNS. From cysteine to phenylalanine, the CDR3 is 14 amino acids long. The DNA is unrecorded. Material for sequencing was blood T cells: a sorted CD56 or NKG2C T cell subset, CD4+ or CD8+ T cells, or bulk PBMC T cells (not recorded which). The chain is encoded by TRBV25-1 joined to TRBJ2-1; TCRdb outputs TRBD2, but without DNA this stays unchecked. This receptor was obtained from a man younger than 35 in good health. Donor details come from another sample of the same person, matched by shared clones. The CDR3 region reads CASSVGERGNEQFF.